This paragraph covers one T cell receptor beta chain sequence. The data were obtained in a study of blood T cell repertoires in COVID-19. Generated by immunoSEQ multiplex PCR, the TCRdb table keeps only in-frame clones and is missing some. The sample shows roughly 100,000 clones, around 90% of them seen only once. Deletions cut 3 bases from V and 7 bases from J, with 14 bases between. The CDR3 loop spans 13 amino acids. Germline-derived CDR1 and CDR2 are GTSNPN and SVGIG (reference sequence). The sequenced sample consisted of peripheral blood. The rearrangement links TRBV30 to TRBJ2-3, with a possible D match to TRBD2 (6 bases). This receptor was obtained from a man aged 45-65 years with active or convalescent COVID-19. The CDR3 coding sequence is TGTGCCTGGAGCCCGACGGGGGTATATACGCAGTATTTT. It is translated as CAWSPTGVYTQYF.